The entry below describes one TCR beta chain. Germline CDR1 reads SGHDN; CDR2 reads FVKESK. V was trimmed by 0 bases and J by 0 bases, leaving 6 bases between them. This CDR3 comprises 15 residues. Data came from immunoSEQ multiplex PCR; TCRdb stores just in-frame clones and leaves some out. The sample shows 60,000 to 75,000 clones, about 87% of them seen only once. The record originates from a study of control samples from healthy donors and cancer patients. The gene calls are TRBV14 and TRBJ2-1; no clear D. Material for sequencing was blood. The sequence was collected from a man in his fifties or sixties in good health. CDR3 nucleotide sequence: TGTGCCAGCAGCCAAGACTTGAGCTCCTACAATGAGCAGTTCTTC. It encodes CASSQDLSSYNEQFF.